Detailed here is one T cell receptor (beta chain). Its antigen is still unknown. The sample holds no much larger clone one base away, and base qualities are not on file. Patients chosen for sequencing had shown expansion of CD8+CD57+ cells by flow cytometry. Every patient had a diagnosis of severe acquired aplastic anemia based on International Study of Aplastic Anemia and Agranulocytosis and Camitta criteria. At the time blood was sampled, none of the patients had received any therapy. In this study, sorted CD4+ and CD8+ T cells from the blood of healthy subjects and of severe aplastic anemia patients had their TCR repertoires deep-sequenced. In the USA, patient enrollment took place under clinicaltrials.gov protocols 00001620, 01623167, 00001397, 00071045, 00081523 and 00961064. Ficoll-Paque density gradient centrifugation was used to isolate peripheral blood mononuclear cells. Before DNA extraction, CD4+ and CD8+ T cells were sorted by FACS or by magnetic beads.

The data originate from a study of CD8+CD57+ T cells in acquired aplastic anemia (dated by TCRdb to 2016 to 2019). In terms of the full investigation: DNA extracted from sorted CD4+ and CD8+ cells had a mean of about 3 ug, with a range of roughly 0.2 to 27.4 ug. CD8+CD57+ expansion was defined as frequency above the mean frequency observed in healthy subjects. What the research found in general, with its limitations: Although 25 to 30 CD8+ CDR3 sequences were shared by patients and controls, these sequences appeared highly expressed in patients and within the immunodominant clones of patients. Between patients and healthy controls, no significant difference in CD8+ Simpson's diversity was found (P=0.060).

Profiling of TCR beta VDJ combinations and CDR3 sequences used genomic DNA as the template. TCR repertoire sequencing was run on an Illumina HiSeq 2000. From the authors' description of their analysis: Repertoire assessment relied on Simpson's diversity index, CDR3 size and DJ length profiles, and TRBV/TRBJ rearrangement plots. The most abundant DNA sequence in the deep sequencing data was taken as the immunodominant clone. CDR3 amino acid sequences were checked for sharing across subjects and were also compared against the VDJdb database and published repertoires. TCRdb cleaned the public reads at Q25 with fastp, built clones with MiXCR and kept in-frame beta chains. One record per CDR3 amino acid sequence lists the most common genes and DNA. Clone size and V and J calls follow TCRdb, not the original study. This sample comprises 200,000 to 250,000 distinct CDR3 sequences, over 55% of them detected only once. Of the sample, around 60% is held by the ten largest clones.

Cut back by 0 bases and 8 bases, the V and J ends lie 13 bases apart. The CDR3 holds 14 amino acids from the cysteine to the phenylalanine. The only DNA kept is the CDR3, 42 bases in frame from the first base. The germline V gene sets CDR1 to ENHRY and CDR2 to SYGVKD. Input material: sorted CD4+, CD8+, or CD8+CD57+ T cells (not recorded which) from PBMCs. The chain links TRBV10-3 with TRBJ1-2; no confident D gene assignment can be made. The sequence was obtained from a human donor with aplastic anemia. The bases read TGTGCCATCAGTGAGTCGAGGTCTAACTTAGGCTACACCTTC. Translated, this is CAISESRSNLGYTF.